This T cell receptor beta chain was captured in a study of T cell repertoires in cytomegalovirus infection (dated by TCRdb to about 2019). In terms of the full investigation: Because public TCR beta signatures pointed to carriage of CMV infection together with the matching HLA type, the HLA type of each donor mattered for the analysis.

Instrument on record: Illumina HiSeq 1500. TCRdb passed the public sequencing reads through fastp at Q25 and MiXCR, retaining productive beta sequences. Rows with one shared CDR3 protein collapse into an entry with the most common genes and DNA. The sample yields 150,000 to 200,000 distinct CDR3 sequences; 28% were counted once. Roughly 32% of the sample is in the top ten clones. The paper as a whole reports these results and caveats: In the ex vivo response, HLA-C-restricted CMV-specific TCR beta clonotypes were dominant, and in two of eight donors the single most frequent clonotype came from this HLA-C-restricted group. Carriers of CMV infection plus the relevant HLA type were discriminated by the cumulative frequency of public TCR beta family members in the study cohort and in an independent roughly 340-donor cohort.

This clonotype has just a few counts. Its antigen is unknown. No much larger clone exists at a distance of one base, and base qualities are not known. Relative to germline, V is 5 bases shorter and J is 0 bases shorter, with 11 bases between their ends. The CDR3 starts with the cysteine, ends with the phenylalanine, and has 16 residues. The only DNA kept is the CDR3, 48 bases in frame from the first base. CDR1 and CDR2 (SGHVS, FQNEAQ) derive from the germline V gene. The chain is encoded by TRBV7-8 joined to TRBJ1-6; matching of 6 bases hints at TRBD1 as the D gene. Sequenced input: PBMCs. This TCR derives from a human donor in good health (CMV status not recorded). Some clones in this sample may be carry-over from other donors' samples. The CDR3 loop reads CASSQTGSSYNSPLHF. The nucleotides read TGTGCCAGCAGCCAAACAGGGAGCTCCTATAATTCACCCCTCCACTTT.